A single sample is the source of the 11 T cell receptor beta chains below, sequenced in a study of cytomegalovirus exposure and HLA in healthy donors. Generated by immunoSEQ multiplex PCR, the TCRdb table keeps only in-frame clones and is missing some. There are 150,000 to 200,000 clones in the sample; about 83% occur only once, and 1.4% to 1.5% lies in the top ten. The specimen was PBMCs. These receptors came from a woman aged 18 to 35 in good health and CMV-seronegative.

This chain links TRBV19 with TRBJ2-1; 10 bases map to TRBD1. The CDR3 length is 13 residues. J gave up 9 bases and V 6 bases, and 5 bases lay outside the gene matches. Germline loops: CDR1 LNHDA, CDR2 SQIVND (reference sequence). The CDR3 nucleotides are TGTGCCAGTAGACGGGACAGGGGAACTGAGCAGTTCTTC. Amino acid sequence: CASRRDRGTEQFF.

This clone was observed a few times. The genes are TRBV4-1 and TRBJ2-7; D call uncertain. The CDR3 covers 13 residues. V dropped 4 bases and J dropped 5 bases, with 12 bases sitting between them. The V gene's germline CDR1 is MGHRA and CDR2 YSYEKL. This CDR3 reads CASSRRRVDEQYF. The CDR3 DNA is TGCGCCAGCAGCCGGCGTCGGGTGGACGAGCAGTACTTC.

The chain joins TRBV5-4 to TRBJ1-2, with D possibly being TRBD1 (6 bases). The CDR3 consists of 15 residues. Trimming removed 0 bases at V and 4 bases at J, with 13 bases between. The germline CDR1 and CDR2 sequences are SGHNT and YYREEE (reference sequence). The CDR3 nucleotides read TGTGCCAGCAGCTTGGGCGGACAGTCCCCCTATGGCTACACCTTC. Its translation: CASSLGGQSPYGYTF.

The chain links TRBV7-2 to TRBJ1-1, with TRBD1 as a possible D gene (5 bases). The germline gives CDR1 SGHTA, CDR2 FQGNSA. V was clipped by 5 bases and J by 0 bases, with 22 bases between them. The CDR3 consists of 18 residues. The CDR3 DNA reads TGTGCCAGCAGCGTCAACGACAGAATACGAGGAGTGAACACTGAAGCTTTCTTT. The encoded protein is CASSVNDRIRGVNTEAFF.

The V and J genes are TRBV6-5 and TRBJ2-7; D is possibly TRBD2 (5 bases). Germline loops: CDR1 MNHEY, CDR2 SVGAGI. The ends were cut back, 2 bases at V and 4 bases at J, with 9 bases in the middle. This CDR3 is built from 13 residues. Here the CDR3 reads CASSYRPGYEQYF. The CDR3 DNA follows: TGTGCCAGCAGTTACCGTCCGGGGTACGAGCAGTACTTC.

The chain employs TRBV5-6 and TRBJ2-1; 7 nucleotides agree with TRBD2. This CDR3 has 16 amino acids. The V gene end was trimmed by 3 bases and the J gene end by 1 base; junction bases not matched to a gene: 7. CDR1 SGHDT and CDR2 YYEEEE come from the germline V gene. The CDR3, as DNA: TGTGCCAGCAGCTCTCGCGGGAGAGGGTCCTACAATGAGCAGTTCTTC. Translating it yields CASSSRGRGSYNEQFF.

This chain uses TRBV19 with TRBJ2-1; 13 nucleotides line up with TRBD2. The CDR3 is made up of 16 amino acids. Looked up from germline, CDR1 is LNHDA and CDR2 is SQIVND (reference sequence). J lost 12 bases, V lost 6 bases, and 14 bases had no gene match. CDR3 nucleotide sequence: TGTGCCAGTAGGGATACGGGACTAGCGGGGCGAGATGGGCAGTTCTTC. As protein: CASRDTGLAGRDGQFF.

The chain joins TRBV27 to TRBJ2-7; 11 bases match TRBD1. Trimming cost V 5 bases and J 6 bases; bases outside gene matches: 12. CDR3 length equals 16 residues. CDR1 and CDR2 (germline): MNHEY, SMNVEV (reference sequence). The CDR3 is CASSPLGQGGVSEQYF. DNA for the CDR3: TGTGCCAGCAGTCCTCTGGGACAGGGGGGGGTGAGCGAGCAGTACTTC.

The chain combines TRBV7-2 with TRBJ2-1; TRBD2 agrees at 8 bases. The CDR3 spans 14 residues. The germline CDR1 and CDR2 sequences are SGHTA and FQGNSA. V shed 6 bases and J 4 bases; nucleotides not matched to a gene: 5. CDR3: CASRREVLYNEQFF. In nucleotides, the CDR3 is TGTGCCAGCAGGCGGGAGGTATTGTACAATGAGCAGTTCTTC.

The CDR3 DNA sequence: TGTGCCAGCAGCCCCAGCCTAGCGGGAGGGATTGAGCAGTTCTTC. Translating gives CASSPSLAGGIEQFF. J is TRBJ2-1 and V is TRBV11-3, with 12 bases identical to TRBD2. The germline gives CDR1 SGHNT, CDR2 YENEEA. J gave up 9 bases and V 5 bases, and 8 bases lay outside the gene matches. The CDR3 is made up of 15 amino acids. Combining the CDR3 with reference TRBV11-3 and TRBJ2-1 gives the whole variable domain EAGVVQSPRYKIIEKKQPVAFWCNPISGHNTLYWYLQNLGQGPELLIRYENEEAVDDSQLPKDRFSAERLKGVDSTLKIQPAELGDSAVYLCASSPSLAGGIEQFFGPGTRLTVL.

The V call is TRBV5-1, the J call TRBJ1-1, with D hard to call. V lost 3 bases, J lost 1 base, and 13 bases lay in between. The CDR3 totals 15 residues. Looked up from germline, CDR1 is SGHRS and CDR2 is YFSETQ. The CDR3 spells CASSSGGVANTEAFF. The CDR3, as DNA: TGCGCCAGCAGCTCGGGAGGAGTGGCGAACACTGAAGCTTTCTTT.